This section outlines one T cell receptor beta chain sequence together with its context. The sample is drawn from a study of CD8 T cells in Susac syndrome. Per germline, CDR1 MNHEY and CDR2 SVGAGI. Trimming stripped 8 bases from V and 0 bases from J, with 11 bases between. The CDR3 sequence is 15 residues long. The authors carried out high-throughput sequencing of TCR beta. They applied it to CD8+ and CD4+ T cells obtained from blood. As controls, healthy donors matched for age and sex were used. The RNA, about 0.5 to 1 ug, was put through reverse transcription using random hexamers. An immunoSEQ multiplex PCR generated amplified TCR beta CDR3 products spanning 54 Vbeta and 13 Jbeta. TCRdb processed the immunoSEQ multiplex PCR reads anew with MiXCR; each CDR3 protein has one entry. The sample lists 150,000 or so distinct CDR3 sequences, over 85% occurring once.

The rearrangement joins TRBV6-5 to TRBJ2-6, with a tentative D call TRBD1 (6 bases). The TCR originated in a human donor in good health. The sample was CD4+ T cells from PBMCs. The CDR3 region has the DNA TGTGCCAGCGCCACAGGGCGCTCTGGGGCCAACGTCCTGACTTTC. Protein sequence: CASATGRSGANVLTF.